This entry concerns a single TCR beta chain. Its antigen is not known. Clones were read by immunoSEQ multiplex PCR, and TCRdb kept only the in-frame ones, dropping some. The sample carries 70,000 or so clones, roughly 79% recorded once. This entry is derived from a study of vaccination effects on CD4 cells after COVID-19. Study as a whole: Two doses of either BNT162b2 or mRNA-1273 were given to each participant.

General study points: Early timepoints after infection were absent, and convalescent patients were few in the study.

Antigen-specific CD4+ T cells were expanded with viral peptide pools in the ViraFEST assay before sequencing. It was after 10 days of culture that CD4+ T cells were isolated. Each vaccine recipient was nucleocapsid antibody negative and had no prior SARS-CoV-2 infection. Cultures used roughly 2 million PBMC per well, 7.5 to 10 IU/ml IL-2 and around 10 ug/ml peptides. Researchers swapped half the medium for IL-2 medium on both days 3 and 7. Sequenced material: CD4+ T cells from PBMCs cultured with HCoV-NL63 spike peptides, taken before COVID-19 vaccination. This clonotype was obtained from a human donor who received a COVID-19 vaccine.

CDR3 in amino acids: CASGTELYEQYV. DNA for the CDR3: TGTGCCAGCGGGACAGAACTCTACGAGCAGTACGTC. J is TRBJ2-7 and V is TRBV6-5, with 7 bases matching TRBD1. J gave up 3 bases and V 8 bases, and 4 bases lay outside the gene matches. CDR1 MNHEY and CDR2 SVGAGI come from the germline V gene. The CDR3 extends over 12 amino acids.